What follows is one T cell receptor (beta chain) and its context. Its antigen is as yet unknown. Produced via immunoSEQ multiplex PCR; TCRdb's table is partial and in-frame only. The table lists fewer than 45,000 clones, 75% to 85% of them singletons. Time point given: baseline, week 1 (first vaccination visit). Treatment reported: pre-vaccination baseline after standard-of-care therapy. The sample originates from a study of a mutant IDH1 vaccine in newly diagnosed glioma. Regarding the study as a whole: Whatever changes occurred in top peripheral T cell clonotypes seemed unrelated to pseudoprogression.

The sequencing used PBMCs, collected from a glioma patient treated with radiotherapy, temozolomide or both. This TCR was recovered from a man aged 35 to 55 with glioma. Some clones in this sample may be carry-over from other donors' samples.

The CDR3 is CSVPRRGEQFF. In nucleotides, the CDR3 is TGCAGCGTTCCCAGGAGGGGTGAGCAGTTCTTC. This chain uses TRBV29-1 with TRBJ2-1, with D maybe TRBD2 (6 bases). Germline values: CDR1 SQVTM, CDR2 ANQGSEA. V was cut by 5 bases and J by 9 bases, with 11 bases left in between. The CDR3 length is 11 residues.